Below, 8 T cell receptor beta chains from the same sample are listed, as sequenced in a study of T cell responses to AZD1222 COVID-19 vaccine. TCRdb's copy holds only in-frame clones and misses some; the assay was immunoSEQ multiplex PCR. The sample holds hundreds of thousands of clones, around 93% seen once. Source: peripheral blood, taken 28 days after the second AZD1222 dose. All receptors come from an adult who received the AZD1222 COVID-19 vaccine.

CDR3 residues: CASSSKAEPYNEQFF. The CDR3 nucleotides read TGCGCCAGCAGCTCCAAGGCCGAACCCTACAATGAGCAGTTCTTC. The J gene is TRBJ2-1, the V gene TRBV5-1; no clear D gene. Germline loops: CDR1 SGHRS, CDR2 YFSETQ. V shed 3 bases and J shed 2 bases, with 12 bases lying between them. The length of the CDR3 is 15 residues.

The chain recombines TRBV6-5 with TRBJ1-2, with D tentatively TRBD1 (5 bases). This CDR3 comprises 14 residues. Looked up from germline, CDR1 is MNHEY and CDR2 is SVGAGI. The V gene lost 6 bases and the J gene lost 1 base, with 12 bases spanning the gap. The DNA for the CDR3 is TGTGCCAGCAGCGCCCTGGGGGGTAACTATGGCTACACCTTC. Translated: CASSALGGNYGYTF.

The chain joins TRBV4-1 to TRBJ1-6; the D is unclear. V was shortened by 1 base and J by 8 bases, with 6 bases between the two germline ends. Germline CDR1 and CDR2: MGHRA and YSYEKL. This CDR3 region has 13 residues. The CDR3 DNA follows: TGCGCCAGCAGCCAAGTTCGGGATTCACCCCTCCACTTT. Protein: CASSQVRDSPLHF.

The chain employs TRBV6-2 or TRBV6-3 and TRBJ2-2; TRBD1 matches 7 bases. From germline, CDR1 is MNHEY and CDR2 SVGEGT. V lost 6 bases, J lost 1 base, and 5 bases stayed unmatched. The length of the CDR3 is 15 residues. CDR3 region: CASSLDRVNTGELFF. In nucleotides, the CDR3 is TGTGCCAGCAGCCTAGACAGGGTGAACACCGGGGAGCTGTTTTTT.

The chain recombines TRBV25-1 with TRBJ2-1; 8 bases match TRBD2. Germline loops: CDR1 MGHDK, CDR2 SYGVNS. The CDR3 runs 15 residues. Trimming removed 3 bases from V and 2 bases from J; junction bases left unmatched: 3. Here the CDR3 DNA reads TGTGCCAGCAGTGAGGGCGGGGGGCCCTACAATGAGCAGTTCTTC. This gives the protein CASSEGGGPYNEQFF.

This sequence joins TRBV5-1 and TRBJ2-7; the D is unclear. Trimming removed 1 base from V and 5 bases from J, with 10 bases in between. The CDR3 has 13 residues. Germline-derived CDR1 and CDR2 are SGHRS and YFSETQ. CDR3 residues: CASSLIPLDEQYF. Here the CDR3 DNA reads TGCGCCAGCAGCTTGATCCCATTGGACGAGCAGTACTTC.

The CDR3 is CASSLGRLYTEAFF. CDR3 nucleotide sequence: TGTGCCAGCAGTTTAGGGCGGCTGTACACTGAAGCTTTCTTT. The V call is TRBV27, the J call TRBJ1-1; no firm D call. Germline loops: CDR1 MNHEY, CDR2 SMNVEV (reference sequence). The CDR3 runs to 14 residues. Trimming cost V 2 bases and J 3 bases, with 10 bases left between them.

The chain joins TRBV5-4 to TRBJ1-2, with D hard to call. Trimming took off 4 bases at V and 4 bases at J, with 14 bases between the two ends. Germline loops: CDR1 SGHNT, CDR2 YYREEE (reference sequence). CDR3 length: 14 residues. CDR3 nucleotides: TGTGCCAGCAGCCCTTACCAGGAGGGCTATGGCTACACCTTC. This sequence encodes CASSPYQEGYGYTF.